These 2 T cell receptor beta chains originate from one sample sequenced in a study of T cell changes during pregnancy in multiple sclerosis. Profiled with immunoSEQ multiplex PCR; TCRdb holds only in-frame clones, not every one. The sample has 60,000 to 65,000 clones, about 90% seen once; the top ten hold less than 3%. The material sequenced was peripheral blood, taken in the second trimester of pregnancy. These receptors all come from a female donor in good health, enrolled as a control in a pregnancy study.

J is TRBJ2-7 and V is TRBV28, with 12 bases fitting TRBD2. The J segment lost 3 bases and the V segment lost 4 bases, leaving 1 base of the junction unmatched. In germline, CDR1 is MDHEN, CDR2 SYDVKM. The CDR3 spans 14 residues. This CDR3 is CASSWTSGNYEQYF. The CDR3 DNA is TGTGCCAGCAGTTGGACTAGCGGGAACTACGAGCAGTACTTC.

The chain uses TRBV7-2 and TRBJ1-4, with D perhaps matching TRBD1 (6 bases). Per the germline V gene, CDR1 is SGHTA and CDR2 is FQGNSA. V lost 1 base and J 7 bases, leaving 13 bases between the germline ends. The CDR3 is 15 amino acids. Here the CDR3 reads CASSLGGRGSEKLFF. The CDR3 region has the DNA TGTGCCAGCAGCTTAGGGGGCAGGGGCAGTGAAAAACTGTTTTTT.